The entry that follows covers one TCR beta chain sequence. Sequenced by immunoSEQ multiplex PCR; TCRdb stores in-frame clones only, minus some. Here the sample spans 130,000 or so clones, approximately 89% being singletons. The record originates from a study of cytomegalovirus exposure and HLA in healthy donors. The donors belonged to the approximately 120-subject validation cohort, separate from the roughly 670-subject first cohort. V was cut by 8 bases and J by 2 bases, with 15 bases left in between. Germline loops: CDR1 MNHEY, CDR2 SVGAGI. This CDR3 spans 14 amino acids. This sequence was found in a man aged 25-45 years in good health and CMV-seronegative. The sample consisted of PBMCs. The chain combines TRBV6-5 with TRBJ1-1; possible D gene TRBD1, 6 bases. The DNA for the CDR3 is TGTGCCAGCGCCTTAGGGGGGGGTAACACTGAAGCTTTCTTT. Its translation: CASALGGGNTEAFF.